This entry lists 15 T cell receptor beta chains sequenced from one sample in a study of T cell responses to AZD1222 COVID-19 vaccine. Sequenced by immunoSEQ multiplex PCR; TCRdb stores in-frame clones only, minus some. Of approximately 140,000 clones in the sample, roughly 87% were seen once. This sample comprised peripheral blood, obtained on day 0 of AZD1222 vaccination. The receptor source for this set is an adult in good health.

V is TRBV28 and J is TRBJ2-7, with D possibly called TRBD1 or TRBD2 (6 bases each). Germline CDR1 is MDHEN and CDR2 is SYDVKM. This CDR3 comprises 15 residues. Between the trimmed V and J ends, which lost 4 bases and 6 bases, there was a span of 19 bases. The CDR3: CASSSQLRRGSEQYF. The CDR3 DNA reads TGTGCCAGCAGTTCCCAGCTCAGGAGGGGGTCCGAGCAGTACTTC.

This clone was observed a few times. The gene calls are TRBV6-2 or TRBV6-3 and TRBJ2-1; 13 nucleotides agree with TRBD2. CDR1 is MNHEY and CDR2 is SVGEGT in the germline V gene. CDR3 size: 15 residues. V lost 2 bases and J lost 8; bases outside the gene matches: 3. CDR3 sequence (DNA): TGTGCCAGCAGTTACGGGACTAGCGGGATCGATGAGCAGTTCTTC. Translated: CASSYGTSGIDEQFF.

The gene calls are TRBV7-8 and TRBJ1-2, with D unresolved. Germline CDR1 reads SGHVS; CDR2 reads FQNEAQ. Deletions cut 5 bases from V and 7 bases from J, with 17 bases between. The CDR3 totals 14 residues. CDR3 coding DNA: TGTGCCAGCAGCCCACAAAAGGGAATGGGTGGCTACACCTTC. Its translation: CASSPQKGMGGYTF.

In nucleotides, the CDR3 is TGCGCCAGCAGCCCGGTTCGACAGAGCCCCTCCGAGCAGTACTTC. Its protein is CASSPVRQSPSEQYF. The rearrangement links TRBV5-1 to TRBJ2-7; weak D call: TRBD1 (5 bases). The CDR3 has 15 amino acids. Germline lookup yields CDR1 SGHRS and CDR2 YFSETQ. The V end lost 4 bases, the J end lost 6 bases, and 20 bases lay between the germline ends.

CDR3 sequence: CASSSTGVEQYF. CDR3 in DNA: TGTGCCAGCAGTTCAACAGGGGTCGAGCAGTACTTC. The gene calls are TRBV7-2 and TRBJ2-7; the match to TRBD1 covers 7 bases. Germline-derived CDR1 and CDR2 are SGHTA and FQGNSA. The CDR3 totals 12 residues. V trimming: 6 bases; J trimming: 6 bases; junction bases outside the gene matches: 5.

J is TRBJ1-2 and V is TRBV28; 7 positions agree with TRBD1. This CDR3 has 16 residues. Trimming cost V 5 bases and J 0 bases; bases outside gene matches: 9. Germline CDR1 MDHEN, CDR2 SYDVKM. The CDR3 DNA is TGTGCCAGCAGTCCACGGTCAGGGGGAACTAACTATGGCTACACCTTC. Its protein product is CASSPRSGGTNYGYTF.

V usage is TRBV18 and J usage is TRBJ2-2; D not certain. The germline CDR1 and CDR2 sequences are KGHSH and LQKENI. Trimming removed 3 bases from V and 5 bases from J, with 7 bases in between. The CDR3 totals 13 residues. The CDR3 region is CASSPGLTGELFF. Here the CDR3 DNA reads TGTGCCAGCTCACCGGGTCTGACCGGGGAGCTGTTTTTT.

The chain uses TRBV30 and TRBJ1-5; D unresolved. The germline gives CDR1 GTSNPN, CDR2 SVGIG (reference sequence). The CDR3 sequence is 15 residues long. With 2 bases removed from V and 2 bases from J, the gap between germline ends came to 13 bases. The CDR3 protein is CAWSPGDVGNQPQHF. The CDR3 DNA reads TGTGCCTGGAGTCCGGGTGATGTAGGCAATCAGCCCCAGCATTTT.

V gene TRBV7-2 combines with J gene TRBJ1-1; D call uncertain. The CDR3 has 13 residues. Trimming cost V 2 bases and J 7 bases, with 11 bases left between them. Germline loops: CDR1 SGHTA, CDR2 FQGNSA. The CDR3 nucleotides read TGTGCCAGCAGCTTACGGACGAGCGGTGAAGCTTTCTTT. Translating gives CASSLRTSGEAFF. The variable domain in full, completed from reference TRBV7-2 and TRBJ1-1, reads GAGVSQSPSNKVTEKGKDVELRCDPISGHTALYWYRQSLGQGLEFLIYFQGNSAPDKSGLPSDRFSAERTGGSVSTLTIQRTQQEDSAVYLCASSLRTSGEAFFGQGTRLTVV.

V usage is TRBV18 and J usage is TRBJ1-1; 10 nucleotides agree with TRBD1. CDR1 is KGHSH, CDR2 LQKENI, per germline. J was trimmed by 4 bases and V by 8 bases; bases with no gene match: 7. This CDR3 comprises 14 residues. The CDR3 loop reads CASAPDRGLTEAFF. The CDR3 DNA follows: TGTGCCAGCGCCCCCGACAGGGGGCTCACTGAAGCTTTCTTT.

The chain uses TRBV7-8 and TRBJ1-1; D gene ambiguous. The CDR3 is 15 residues long. Germline loops: CDR1 SGHVS, CDR2 FQNEAQ. Between the trimmed V and J ends, which lost 0 bases and 1 base, there was a span of 9 bases. The CDR3 bases are TGTGCCAGCAGCTTAGCGCTGGGAGGGAACACTGAAGCTTTCTTT. As protein: CASSLALGGNTEAFF. Looking up the rest from reference TRBV7-8 and TRBJ1-1 gives the full variable domain: GAGVSQSPRYKVAKRGQDVALRCDPISGHVSLFWYQQALGQGPEFLTYFQNEAQLDKSGLPSDRFFAERPEGSVSTLKIQRTQQEDSAVYLCASSLALGGNTEAFFGQGTRLTVV.

In nucleotides, the CDR3 is TGTGCCAGCAGAGCAGGACAGTTCTCCTACGAGCAGTACTTC. Its protein is CASRAGQFSYEQYF. The V gene is TRBV7-2, the J gene TRBJ2-7; a weak D match, TRBD1 (6 bases). CDR1 is SGHTA and CDR2 is FQGNSA in the germline V gene. Trimming stripped 6 bases from V and 0 bases from J, with 12 bases between. This CDR3 region has 14 residues.

The rearrangement uses TRBV5-8 and TRBJ2-7; D gene ambiguous. V lost 5 bases and J 7 bases, leaving 13 bases between the germline ends. This CDR3 has 12 amino acids. Germline V gene sequence: CDR1 SGHTS, CDR2 YDEGEE. The CDR3 region is CASRWAREEQYF. The CDR3 coding sequence is TGTGCCAGCAGATGGGCGCGCGAGGAGCAGTACTTC.

The rearrangement links TRBV5-1 to TRBJ1-5; no definite D call. The germline V and J ends were trimmed by 2 bases and 7 bases, with 10 bases remaining between them. The CDR3 extends over 13 amino acids. Germline V gene sequence: CDR1 SGHRS, CDR2 YFSETQ. The CDR3 DNA reads TGCGCCAGCAGCTTAGTTCCGAGGCAGCCCCAGCATTTT. It specifies CASSLVPRQPQHF.

The rearrangement uses TRBV23-1 and TRBJ2-1; D call uncertain. TRBV23-1 is assigned to the ORF class and has an uncertain function. The CDR3 length is 17 residues. Between the trimmed V and J ends, which lost 0 bases and 0 bases, there was a span of 12 bases. DNA for the CDR3: TGCGCCAGCAGTCAATCGGCAGGCCTTAGCTCCTACAATGAGCAGTTCTTC. Protein product: CASSQSAGLSSYNEQFF.